The text below deals with one TCR beta chain. Antigen: not known. The sample is drawn from a study of cytomegalovirus exposure and HLA in healthy donors. Whole-study results and caveats: Among the sequence variants, a highly shared cluster was likely an artifact of sequencing.

It was with 60 Vbeta and 13 Jbeta primers that the PCR ran. Assay: immunoSEQ multiplex PCR; the TCRdb copy retains only in-frame clones and omits some. The sample records fewer than 200,000 clones, approximately 81% being singletons. CDR1 is MDHEN, CDR2 SYDVKM, per germline. Trimming removed 5 bases at V and 12 bases at J, with 20 bases between. The CDR3 has 14 amino acids. The specimen was PBMCs. V gene TRBV28 combines with J gene TRBJ2-1; the D gene is possibly TRBD2 (8 bases). The origin of this receptor is a woman aged 18-29 years in good health and CMV-seronegative. CDR3: CASSPGGSGRGQFF. The CDR3 DNA follows: TGTGCCAGCAGTCCAGGGGGGAGCGGGAGAGGGCAGTTCTTC.